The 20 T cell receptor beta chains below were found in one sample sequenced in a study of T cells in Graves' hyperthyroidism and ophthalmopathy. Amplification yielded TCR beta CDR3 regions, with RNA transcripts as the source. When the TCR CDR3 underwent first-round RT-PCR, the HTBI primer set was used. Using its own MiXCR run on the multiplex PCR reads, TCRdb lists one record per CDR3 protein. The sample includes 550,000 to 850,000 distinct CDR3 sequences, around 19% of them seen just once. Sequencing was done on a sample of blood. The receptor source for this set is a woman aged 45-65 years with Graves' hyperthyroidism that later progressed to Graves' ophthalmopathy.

The CDR3 nucleotides are TGTGCCAGTAGTCCGGGGGGCAACGCAGATACGCAGTATTTT. Protein product: CASSPGGNADTQYF. The rearrangement links TRBV19 to TRBJ2-3; perhaps TRBD2 as D (7 bases). The CDR3 is 14 amino acids. Germline V lookup: CDR1 LNHDA, CDR2 SQIVND (reference sequence). Trimming stripped 5 bases from V and 4 bases from J, with 13 bases between.

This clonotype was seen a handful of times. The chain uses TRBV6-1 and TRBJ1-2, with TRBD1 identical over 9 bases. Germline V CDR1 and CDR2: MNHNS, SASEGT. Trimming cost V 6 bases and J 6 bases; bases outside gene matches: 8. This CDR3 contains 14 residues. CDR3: CASRPLGQGNGYTF. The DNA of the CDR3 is TGTGCCAGCAGGCCATTGGGACAGGGCAATGGCTACACCTTC.

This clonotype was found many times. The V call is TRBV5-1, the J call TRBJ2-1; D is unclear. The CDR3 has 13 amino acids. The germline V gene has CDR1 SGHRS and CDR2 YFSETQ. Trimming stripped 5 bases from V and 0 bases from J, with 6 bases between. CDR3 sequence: CASRLSSYNEQFF. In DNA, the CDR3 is TGCGCCAGCAGACTCAGCTCCTACAATGAGCAGTTCTTC. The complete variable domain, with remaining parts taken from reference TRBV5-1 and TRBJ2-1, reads KAGVTQTPRYLIKTRGQQVTLSCSPISGHRSVSWYQQTPGQGLQFLFEYFSETQRNKGNFPGRFSGRQFSNSRSEMNVSTLELGDSALYLCASRLSSYNEQFFGPGTRLTVL.

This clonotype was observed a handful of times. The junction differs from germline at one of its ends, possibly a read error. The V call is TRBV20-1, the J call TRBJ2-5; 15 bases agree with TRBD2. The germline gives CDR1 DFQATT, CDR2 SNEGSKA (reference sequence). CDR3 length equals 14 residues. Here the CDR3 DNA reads TGCAGTGCGCGGACTAGCGGGGGGGCCCTGACCCAGTGCTTC. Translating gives CSARTSGGALTQCF.

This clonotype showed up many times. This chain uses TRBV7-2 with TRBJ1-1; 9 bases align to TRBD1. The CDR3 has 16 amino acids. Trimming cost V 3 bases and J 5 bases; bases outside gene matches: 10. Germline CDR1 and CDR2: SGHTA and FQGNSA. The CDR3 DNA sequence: TGTGCCAGCAGCTTGGCAGGGACAGGGAGGAGAACTGAAGCTTTCTTT. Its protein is CASSLAGTGRRTEAFF.

The CDR3 DNA sequence: TGTGCCAGCAGTTTTCCAGGGTCCTCCTACGAGCAGTACTTC. This translates into CASSFPGSSYEQYF. The genes are TRBV28 and TRBJ2-7, with D perhaps TRBD1 (5 bases). Deletions cut 3 bases from V and 0 bases from J, with 9 bases between. This CDR3 spans 14 amino acids. Germline CDR1 MDHEN, CDR2 SYDVKM.

For the CDR3, the DNA is TGCAGCGTTGAAGATCTAGGGGCAGGACTAGCGGGGGGTTACAATGAGCAGTTCTTC. Protein sequence: CSVEDLGAGLAGGYNEQFF. V is TRBV29-1 and J is TRBJ2-1; 14 bases fit TRBD2. V shed 0 bases and J 4 bases; nucleotides not matched to a gene: 11. CDR1 and CDR2 from the germline V gene are SQVTM and ANQGSEA. The CDR3 has 19 residues.

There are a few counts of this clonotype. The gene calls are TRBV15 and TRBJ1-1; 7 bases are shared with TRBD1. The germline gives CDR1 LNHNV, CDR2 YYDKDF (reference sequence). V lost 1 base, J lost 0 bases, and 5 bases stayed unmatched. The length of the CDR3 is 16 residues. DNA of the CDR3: TGTGCCACCAGCAGAGGTAGGGGGCTAATGAACACTGAAGCTTTCTTT. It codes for CATSRGRGLMNTEAFF. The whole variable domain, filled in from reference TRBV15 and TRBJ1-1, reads DAMVIQNPRYQVTQFGKPVTLSCSQTLNHNVMYWYQQKSSQAPKLLFHYYDKDFNNEADTPDNFQSRRPNTSFCFLDIRSPGLGDTAMYLCATSRGRGLMNTEAFFGQGTRLTVV.

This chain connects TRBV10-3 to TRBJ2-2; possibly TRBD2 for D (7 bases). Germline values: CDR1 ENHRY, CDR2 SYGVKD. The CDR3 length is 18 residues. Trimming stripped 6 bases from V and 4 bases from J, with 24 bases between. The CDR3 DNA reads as TGTGCCATCAGGCCGGGACGGGGGGCCACCGCGAGCACCGGGGAGCTGTTTTTT. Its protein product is CAIRPGRGATASTGELFF.

CDR3 amino acids: CASSQDVPGEERPLHF. In nucleotides, the CDR3 is TGCGCCAGCAGCCAAGATGTTCCTGGGGAGGAGAGACCCCTCCACTTT. V usage is TRBV4-1 and J usage is TRBJ1-6; D gene uncertain. The CDR3 totals 16 residues. The V gene lost 0 bases and the J gene lost 12 bases, with 18 bases spanning the gap. Germline lookup yields CDR1 MGHRA and CDR2 YSYEKL.

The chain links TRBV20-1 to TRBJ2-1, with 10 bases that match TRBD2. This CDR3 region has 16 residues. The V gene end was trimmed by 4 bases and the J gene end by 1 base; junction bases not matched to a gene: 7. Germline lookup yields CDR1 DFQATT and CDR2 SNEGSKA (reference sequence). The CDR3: CSAKASGGFSYNEQFF. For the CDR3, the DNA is TGCAGTGCTAAGGCTAGCGGGGGCTTTTCCTACAATGAGCAGTTCTTC.

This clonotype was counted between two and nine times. CDR3 bases: TGTGCCAGTAGTTCCCCCCGGACAGGGGGGGAGTTAGGCTATGGCTACACCTTC. Translated, it gives CASSSPRTGGELGYGYTF. The V and J genes are TRBV19 and TRBJ1-2; 10 bases fit TRBD1. This CDR3 has 18 amino acids. CDR1 and CDR2 from the germline V gene are LNHDA and SQIVND (reference sequence). The V gene end was trimmed by 5 bases and the J gene end by 4 bases; junction bases not matched to a gene: 16.

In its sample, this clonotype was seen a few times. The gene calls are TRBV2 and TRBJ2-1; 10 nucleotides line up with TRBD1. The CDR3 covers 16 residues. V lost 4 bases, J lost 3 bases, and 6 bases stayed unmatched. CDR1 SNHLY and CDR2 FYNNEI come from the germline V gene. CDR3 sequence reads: CASSASGTGDYNEQFF. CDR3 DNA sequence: TGTGCCAGCAGTGCCTCCGGGACAGGGGACTACAATGAGCAGTTCTTC. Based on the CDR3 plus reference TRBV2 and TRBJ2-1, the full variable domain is EPEVTQTPSHQVTQMGQEVILRCVPISNHLYFYWYRQILGQKVEFLVSFYNNEISEKSEIFDDQFSVERPDGSNFTLKIRSTKLEDSAMYFCASSASGTGDYNEQFFGPGTRLTVL.

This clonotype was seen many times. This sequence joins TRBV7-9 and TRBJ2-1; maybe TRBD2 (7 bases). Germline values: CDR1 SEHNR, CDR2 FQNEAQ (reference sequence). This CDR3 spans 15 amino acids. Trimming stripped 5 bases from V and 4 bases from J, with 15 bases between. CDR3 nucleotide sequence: TGTGCCAGCAGCCCTACGGGGGGCCGATACAATGAGCAGTTCTTC. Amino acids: CASSPTGGRYNEQFF.

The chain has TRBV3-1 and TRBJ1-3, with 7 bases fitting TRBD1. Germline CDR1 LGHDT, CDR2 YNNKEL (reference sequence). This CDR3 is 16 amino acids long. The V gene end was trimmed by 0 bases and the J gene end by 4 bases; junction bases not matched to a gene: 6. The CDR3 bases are TGTGCCAGCAGCCAAGATGACAGGGTGGACGGAAACACCATATATTTT. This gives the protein CASSQDDRVDGNTIYF. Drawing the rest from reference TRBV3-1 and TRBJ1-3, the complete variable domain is DTAVSQTPKYLVTQMGNDKSIKCEQNLGHDTMYWYKQDSKKFLKIMFSYNNKELIINETVPNRFSPKSPDKAHLNLHINSLELGDSAVYFCASSQDDRVDGNTIYFGEGSWLTVV.

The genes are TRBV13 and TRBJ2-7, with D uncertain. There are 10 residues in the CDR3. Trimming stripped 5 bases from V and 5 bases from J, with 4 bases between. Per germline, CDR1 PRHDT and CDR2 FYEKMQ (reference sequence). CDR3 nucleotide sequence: TGTGCCAGCAGCGGCGACGAGCAGTACTTC. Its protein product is CASSGDEQYF.

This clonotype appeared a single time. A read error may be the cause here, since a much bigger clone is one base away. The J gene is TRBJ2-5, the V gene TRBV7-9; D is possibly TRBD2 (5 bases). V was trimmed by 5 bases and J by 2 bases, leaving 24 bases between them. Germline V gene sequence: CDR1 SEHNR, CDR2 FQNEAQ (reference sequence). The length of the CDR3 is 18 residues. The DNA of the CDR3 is TGTGCCAGCAGCAACCTCCGGACCCAATCGTCGGGACAAGAGACCCAGTACTTC. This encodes CASSNLRTQSSGQETQYF.

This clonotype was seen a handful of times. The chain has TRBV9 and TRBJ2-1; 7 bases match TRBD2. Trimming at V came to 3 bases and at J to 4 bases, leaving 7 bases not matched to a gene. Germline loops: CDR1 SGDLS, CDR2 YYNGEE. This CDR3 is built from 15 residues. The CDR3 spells CASSAIISGYNEQFF. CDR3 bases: TGTGCCAGCAGCGCCATTATTAGCGGGTACAATGAGCAGTTCTTC.

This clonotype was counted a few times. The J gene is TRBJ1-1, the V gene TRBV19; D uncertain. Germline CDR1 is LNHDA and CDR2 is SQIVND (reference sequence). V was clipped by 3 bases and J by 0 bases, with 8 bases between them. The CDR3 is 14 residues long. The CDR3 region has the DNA TGTGCCAGTAGTATCGCAGACTTGAACACTGAAGCTTTCTTT. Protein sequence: CASSIADLNTEAFF.

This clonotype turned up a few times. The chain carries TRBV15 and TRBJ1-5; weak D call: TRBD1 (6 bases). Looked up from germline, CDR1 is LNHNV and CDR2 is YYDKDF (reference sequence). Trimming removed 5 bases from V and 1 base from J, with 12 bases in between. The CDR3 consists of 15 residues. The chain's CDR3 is CATSEGQASNQPQHF. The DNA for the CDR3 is TGTGCCACCAGCGAGGGACAAGCAAGCAATCAGCCCCAGCATTTT.